This is a list of T cell receptor beta chains from one sample in a study of blood T cell repertoires in COVID-19. Repertoires were generated with immunoSEQ multiplex PCR, while TCRdb's copy carries only in-frame clones and drops some. The table shows tens of thousands of clones, with around four fifths occurring only once. What was sequenced was peripheral blood. All receptors derive from a man younger than 40 with COVID-19, enrolled during active disease. Each CDR3 is given with its conserved first and last residue. Each record gives: J gene, D gene, clone size, CDR3 length, V gene, CDR3 DNA, CDR3 protein. The D gene is left open where the match is weak. A clone size is listed for some rows: how often the clone was seen (once, few, many), or a class if it is expanded.

>TRBJ2-1|TRBD2|-|15|TRBV5-1
TGCGCCAGCAGCTCACTAGCGGGAGGGCCTAATGAGCAGTTCTTC
CASSSLAGGPNEQFF
>TRBJ1-2|TRBD1|once|16|TRBV7-2
TGTGCCAGCAGCTTAATACACGGGACAGGGGTGGGAGGCTACACCTTC
CASSLIHGTGVGGYTF
>TRBJ2-2|-|-|14|TRBV14
TGTGCCAGCAGCCAAGTACTAGGAGGCGGGGAGCTGTTTTTT
CASSQVLGGGELFF
>TRBJ1-2|-|-|15|TRBV5-1
TGCGCCAGCAGCTTGGAAACGGCCAAGGGGTCTGGCTACACCTTC
CASSLETAKGSGYTF
>TRBJ2-1|TRBD2|-|14|TRBV7-7
TGTGCTAGCAGCTTAGAATTTGCTAGCGGGATTCAGTTCTTC
CASSLEFASGIQFF
>TRBJ2-5|-|-|13|TRBV6-5
TGTGCCAGCAGTTACGGGGCCCAAGAGACCCAGTACTTC
CASSYGAQETQYF
>TRBJ2-1|-|-|16|TRBV29-1
TGCAGCGTTGGGGGCAGCTACGGGACTCTCTACAATGAGCAGTTCTTC
CSVGGSYGTLYNEQFF
>TRBJ2-5|-|-|14|TRBV30
TGTGCCTGGAGCCAGGGGGGTAACCAAGAGACCCAGTACTTC
CAWSQGGNQETQYF
>TRBJ1-6|-|-|16|TRBV25-1
TGTGCCAGCAGTGAATTCGAAACAGGGTCCAATTCACCCCTCCACTTT
CASSEFETGSNSPLHF
>TRBJ2-1|-|-|13|TRBV6-1
TGTGCCAGCAGTGAGTATAGCTCTCTTGGGCAGTTCTTC
CASSEYSSLGQFF
>TRBJ2-7|-|-|12|TRBV11-2
TGTGCCAGCAGCTCCCTACAGGACGAGCAGTACTTC
CASSSLQDEQYF
>TRBJ2-1|TRBD2|once|16|TRBV9
TGTGCCAGCAGCCAGTCTGTGGGCCTAGCGGGAAATGAGCAGTTCTTC
CASSQSVGLAGNEQFF
>TRBJ1-5|-|-|15|TRBV5-1
TGCGCCAGCAGCTTGGGTTTCAGGGATAATCAGCCCCAGCATTTT
CASSLGFRDNQPQHF
>TRBJ2-7|-|-|13|TRBV11-2
TGTGCCAGCAGCTCAGTTCAGGGCTACGAGCAGTACTTC
CASSSVQGYEQYF
>TRBJ2-1|-|once|15|TRBV5-1
TGCGCCAGCAATCCAGGGGGGAGCACCTACAATGAGCAGTTCTTC
CASNPGGSTYNEQFF
>TRBJ2-2|TRBD2|-|17|TRBV4-1
TGCGCCAGCAGCCAAGCGGTAGCGGGAGGAGTCACCGGGGAGCTGTTTTTT
CASSQAVAGGVTGELFF
>TRBJ1-5|TRBD1|-|15|TRBV3-1/TRBV3-2
TGTGCCAGCAGCCCCACAGGGGGCGGCAATCAGCCCCAGCATTTT
CASSPTGGGNQPQHF
>TRBJ2-3|-|few|14|TRBV6-2/TRBV6-3
TGTGCCAGCAGTTACTCCTCGGGGGCAGATACGCAGTATTTT
CASSYSSGADTQYF
>TRBJ2-6|-|-|15|TRBV6-5
TGTGCCAGCAGTTACTCCGGGGCTGGGGCCAACGTCCTGACTTTC
CASSYSGAGANVLTF
>TRBJ2-1|-|-|14|TRBV6-5
TGTGCCAGCAGCCCATCCCTAAAAAGAAATGAGCAGTTCTTC
CASSPSLKRNEQFF
>TRBJ1-4|-|-|16|TRBV7-9
TGTGCCAGCCGAGACAGGAGGAATACAACTAATGAAAAACTGTTTTTT
CASRDRRNTTNEKLFF
>TRBJ2-3|TRBD1|once|17|TRBV14
TGTGCCAGCAGCAGCCAGGGTGACAGGGCCCCCACAGATACGCAGTATTTT
CASSSQGDRAPTDTQYF
>TRBJ1-3|TRBD1|-|14|TRBV6-6
TGTGCCAGCAGTTACACCGGGACAGAAAACACCATATATTTT
CASSYTGTENTIYF
>TRBJ2-3|TRBD1|once|16|TRBV6-1
TGTGCCAGCAGTGAAGTCGGGACAGGGGGCACAGATACGCAGTATTTT
CASSEVGTGGTDTQYF
>TRBJ1-1|TRBD1|-|15|TRBV9
TGTGCCAGCAGCCCTTCGACAGGGCGGGGTACTGAAGCTTTCTTT
CASSPSTGRGTEAFF
>TRBJ2-1|TRBD2|-|15|TRBV24-1
TGTGCCACCAGTGATAGGAGCGGGAGCTTGAATGAGCAGTTCTTC
CATSDRSGSLNEQFF
>TRBJ1-4|-|-|15|TRBV9
TGTGCCAGCAGCCTTTCAGGGATGACTAATGAAAAACTGTTTTTT
CASSLSGMTNEKLFF
>TRBJ2-5|TRBD1|few|16|TRBV15
TGTGCCACCAGTCCGGGACAGAGGTCATCACAAGAGACCCAGTACTTC
CATSPGQRSSQETQYF
>TRBJ2-5|-|-|18|TRBV4-1
TGCGCCAGCAGCCAAGCTCTATCGGGGACTGCGTACCAAGAGACCCAGTACTTC
CASSQALSGTAYQETQYF
>TRBJ1-5|-|-|13|TRBV2
TGTGCCAGCAGTGAAGGGAGAAAACAGCCCCAGCATTTT
CASSEGRKQPQHF
>TRBJ1-6|TRBD1|-|20|TRBV3-1/TRBV3-2
TGTGCCAGCAGCCCCATACCCCGAGCGGGACAGGGCTCCTATAATTCACCCCTCCACTTT
CASSPIPRAGQGSYNSPLHF
>TRBJ2-7|TRBD2|-|14|TRBV6-5
TGTGCCAGCAGGAAGACTAGCATGACCTACGAGCAGTACTTC
CASRKTSMTYEQYF
>TRBJ2-5|-|-|14|TRBV27
TGTGCCAGCAGTTTAGGACAGTTACAAGAGACCCAGTACTTC
CASSLGQLQETQYF
>TRBJ1-1|TRBD1|once|14|TRBV2
TGTGCCAGCAGATCCGGGACAGGGGCGCCGGTAGCTTTCTTT
CASRSGTGAPVAFF
>TRBJ1-1|TRBD1|-|14|TRBV5-4
TGTGCCAGCAGTCCCTGGACAGGAAGCGGTGAAGCTTTCTTT
CASSPWTGSGEAFF
>TRBJ2-3|-|-|13|TRBV7-8
TGTGCCAGCAGCTCTACCTACACAGATACGCAGTATTTT
CASSSTYTDTQYF
>TRBJ1-1|-|-|12|TRBV30
TGTGCCTGGAGTCTACCTAGGGGGAAAGCTTTCTTT
CAWSLPRGKAFF
>TRBJ2-2|-|-|14|TRBV24-1
TGTGCCACCAGTGGCACTACAAACACCGGGGAGCTGTTTTTT
CATSGTTNTGELFF
>TRBJ2-1|TRBD2|-|17|TRBV24-1
TGTGCCACCAGTGACACGATTAGCGGGAGAGAACTCAATGAGCAGTTCTTC
CATSDTISGRELNEQFF
>TRBJ2-7|-|-|13|TRBV9
TGTGCCAGCAGCGGGATTACCGACAGTGAGCAGTACTTC
CASSGITDSEQYF
>TRBJ2-5|TRBD1|-|15|TRBV4-3
TGCGCCAGCAGCCAAGAGCGGGACAGGCAAGAGACCCAGTACTTC
CASSQERDRQETQYF
>TRBJ2-2|-|-|15|TRBV4-3
TGCGCCAGCAGCCTACTAGAGTCTCTCCCCGGGGAGCTGTTTTTT
CASSLLESLPGELFF
>TRBJ1-5|-|once|15|TRBV6-5
TGTGCCAGCAGCCTCGGGACACCTAGCAATCAGCCCCAGCATTTT
CASSLGTPSNQPQHF
>TRBJ2-1|-|once|14|TRBV4-3
TGCGCCAGCAGCCAAGAAAAGGGGATTGGGGAGCAGTTCTTC
CASSQEKGIGEQFF
>TRBJ2-7|TRBD2|-|15|TRBV9
TGTGCCAGCAGCGCCCTAGCGGGAGGGCCCTACGAGCAGTACTTC
CASSALAGGPYEQYF
>TRBJ1-2|-|-|14|TRBV19
TGTGCCAGTAGTATTGGGTATCTAGGGGATGGCTACACCTTC
CASSIGYLGDGYTF
>TRBJ1-1|-|once|14|TRBV15
TGTGCCACCAGCAGAGATCAAACTAACACTGAAGCTTTCTTT
CATSRDQTNTEAFF
>TRBJ1-3|-|few|17|TRBV3-1/TRBV3-2
TGTGCCAGCAGCCAAGTTTATAGGGAGAAGGCTGGAAACACCATATATTTT
CASSQVYREKAGNTIYF
>TRBJ2-3|TRBD1|once|14|TRBV3-1/TRBV3-2
TGTGCCAGCAGCCAACCAGGGGGCTCAGATACGCAGTATTTT
CASSQPGGSDTQYF
>TRBJ2-4|TRBD2|-|14|TRBV7-9
TGTGCCAGCAGTCCGACTAGCGTTAAAAACATTCAGTACTTC
CASSPTSVKNIQYF
>TRBJ2-1|TRBD2|-|14|TRBV7-9
TGTGCCGGGGAGCTGGCGGGAGTGTACAATGAGCAGTTCTTC
CAGELAGVYNEQFF
>TRBJ1-4|TRBD1|once|15|TRBV5-4
TGTGCCAGCAGCGAGGGGGCCCTAACTAATGAAAAACTGTTTTTT
CASSEGALTNEKLFF
>TRBJ1-2|TRBD1|-|12|TRBV29-1
TGCAGCGTTATGGACAGGGTGGGCGGCTACACCTTC
CSVMDRVGGYTF
>TRBJ2-3|TRBD1|-|15|TRBV4-3
TGCGCCAGCAGCCGGGGCGGACAGGGTGCAGATACGCAGTATTTT
CASSRGGQGADTQYF